Presented here are 17 T cell receptor beta chains from one specimen sequenced in a study of cytomegalovirus exposure and HLA in healthy donors. Data came from immunoSEQ multiplex PCR; TCRdb stores just in-frame clones and leaves some out. The data contain 90,000 to 150,000 clones, 70% to 90% of them singletons. Sequencing was performed on PBMCs. All receptors come from a man aged 18 to 30 in good health and CMV-seronegative.

The chain has TRBV6-5 and TRBJ2-1; no firm D call. CDR3 length: 13 amino acids. V dropped 0 bases and J dropped 8 bases, with 8 bases sitting between them. Germline V lookup: CDR1 MNHEY, CDR2 SVGAGI. The CDR3 here is CASSYSTVYEQFF. In nucleotides, the CDR3 is TGTGCCAGCAGTTACTCAACTGTCTATGAGCAGTTCTTC.

The chain links TRBV5-1 to TRBJ2-7; 7 bases are shared with TRBD1. V gave up 0 bases and J gave up 0 bases; unmatched junction bases: 6. The CDR3 consists of 16 residues. Germline CDR1 reads SGHRS; CDR2 reads YFSETQ. CDR3 residues: CASSLGTPGGSYEQYF. The CDR3 nucleotides are TGCGCCAGCAGCTTGGGAACTCCAGGGGGCTCCTACGAGCAGTACTTC.

In DNA, the CDR3 is TGTGCCAGCAGCCGACAGGAGCAGGAGTTCTTC. It yields the protein CASSRQEQEFF. The chain uses TRBV7-2 and TRBJ2-1, with a tentative D call TRBD1 (6 bases). The CDR3 is made up of 11 amino acids. V was clipped by 5 bases and J by 14 bases, with 13 bases between them. Germline V gives CDR1 SGHTA, CDR2 FQGNSA. Combining the CDR3 with reference TRBV7-2 and TRBJ2-1 gives the whole variable domain GAGVSQSPSNKVTEKGKDVELRCDPISGHTALYWYRQSLGQGLEFLIYFQGNSAPDKSGLPSDRFSAERTGGSVSTLTIQRTQQEDSAVYLCASSRQEQEFFGPGTRLTVL.

V is TRBV6-4 and J is TRBJ2-3; the match to TRBD2 covers 10 bases. CDR1 and CDR2 (germline): MRHNA, SNTAGT. The CDR3 runs 15 residues. J was trimmed by 3 bases and V by 4 bases; bases with no gene match: 4. This CDR3 is CASSVRSGGTDTQYF. CDR3 nucleotide sequence: TGTGCCAGCAGTGTCCGTAGCGGGGGGACAGATACGCAGTATTTT.

The chain combines TRBV6-6 with TRBJ1-2; possible D gene TRBD1, 6 bases. The CDR3 is 14 amino acids. Per the germline V gene, CDR1 is MNHNY and CDR2 is SVGAGI (reference sequence). V was shortened by 6 bases and J by 6 bases, with 17 bases between the two germline ends. The chain's CDR3 is CASRVPVGDNGYTF. In nucleotides, the CDR3 is TGTGCCAGCAGGGTCCCCGTGGGGGACAATGGCTACACCTTC.

This chain joins TRBV4-1 and TRBJ2-2, with 11 bases lining up with TRBD2. Trimming removed 2 bases from V and 6 bases from J; junction bases left unmatched: 11. Germline CDR1 is MGHRA and CDR2 is YSYEKL. CDR3 length equals 18 residues. The CDR3 DNA reads TGCGCCAGCAGCCAAAGTCCAAGTTTAGCGGGGGGGCCCGGGGAGCTGTTTTTT. Translated, it gives CASSQSPSLAGGPGELFF.

This clone has only a few counts. For the CDR3, the DNA is TGTGCCAGCAGTGAAGGGACAGGGGAAACCGGGGAGCTGTTTTTT. It specifies CASSEGTGETGELFF. The chain combines TRBV6-1 with TRBJ2-2; 9 nucleotides agree with TRBD1. The CDR3 covers 15 residues. With 1 base clipped from V and 5 bases from J, the junction kept 2 bases outside the gene matches. Germline CDR1 reads MNHNS; CDR2 reads SASEGT.

The rearrangement joins TRBV19 to TRBJ2-1; 8 nucleotides match TRBD2. The CDR3 consists of 14 residues. Germline CDR1 and CDR2: LNHDA and SQIVND (reference sequence). Unmatched junction bases numbered 7, after V lost 5 bases and J lost 7 bases. CDR3 nucleotides: TGTGCCAGTAGTTCGGGACTAGATGTAAATGAGCAGTTCTTC. Protein sequence: CASSSGLDVNEQFF.

The chain has TRBV13 and TRBJ1-2; unclear D gene. The germline gives CDR1 PRHDT, CDR2 FYEKMQ (reference sequence). The CDR3 is 17 residues long. Trimming removed 0 bases at V and 1 base at J, with 15 bases between. CDR3 nucleotide sequence: TGTGCCAGCAGCTTAGGCCTATTCGGGGAGTATAACTATGGCTACACCTTC. Encoded protein: CASSLGLFGEYNYGYTF. The entire variable domain, with the rest obtained from reference TRBV13 and TRBJ1-2, is as follows: AAGVIQSPRHLIKEKRETATLKCYPIPRHDTVYWYQQGPGQDPQFLISFYEKMQSDKGSIPDRFSAQQFSDYHSELNMSSLELGDSALYFCASSLGLFGEYNYGYTFGSGTRLTVV.

V and J are TRBV5-1 and TRBJ1-1, with D uncertain. CDR3 length: 14 amino acids. Germline-derived CDR1 and CDR2 are SGHRS and YFSETQ. V shed 3 bases and J shed 13 bases, with 22 bases lying between them. CDR3 coding DNA: TGCGCCAGCAGCTCCATGAGTTATTCTTCTCAAGTTTTCTTT. This codes for CASSSMSYSSQVFF.

V usage is TRBV25-1 and J usage is TRBJ1-1; D is perhaps TRBD1 (6 bases). From germline, CDR1 is MGHDK and CDR2 SYGVNS. Trimming shortened V by 7 bases and J by 3 bases, and 15 bases separated the two germline ends. CDR3 size: 14 residues. CDR3 in amino acids: CASTITGSDTEAFF. CDR3 nucleotides: TGTGCCAGCACTATCACAGGGTCGGACACTGAAGCTTTCTTT.

The rearrangement links TRBV4-1 to TRBJ1-2, with 9 bases that match TRBD1. The CDR3 has 15 residues. Germline CDR1 MGHRA, CDR2 YSYEKL. Losses at the gene ends were 1 base for V and 4 bases for J; bases not matched to a gene: 4. The CDR3 is CASSQGQGDSYGYTF. The CDR3 DNA follows: TGCGCCAGCAGCCAAGGACAGGGGGATAGCTATGGCTACACCTTC.

The chain combines TRBV27 with TRBJ1-4; D is possibly TRBD1 (5 bases). The germline gives CDR1 MNHEY, CDR2 SMNVEV (reference sequence). The ends were cut back, 1 base at V and 1 base at J, with 7 bases in the middle. This CDR3 has 15 amino acids. The CDR3 spells CASSLWGGTNEKLFF. The DNA of the CDR3 is TGTGCCAGCAGTTTATGGGGCGGAACTAATGAAAAACTGTTTTTT.

The chain joins TRBV5-1 to TRBJ1-2, with D perhaps matching TRBD1 (6 bases). Germline loops: CDR1 SGHRS, CDR2 YFSETQ. The CDR3 consists of 15 residues. The V and J ends lost 0 bases and 8 bases respectively, with 17 bases between them. CDR3 protein: CASSLAPGGAEGYTF. In DNA form, the CDR3 reads TGCGCCAGCAGCTTGGCCCCGGGGGGGGCAGAAGGCTACACCTTC.

This rearrangement joins TRBV6-1 to TRBJ1-1; D is unresolved. The CDR3 has 17 amino acids. Germline V gives CDR1 MNHNS, CDR2 SASEGT. The V gene lost 1 base and the J gene lost 0 bases, with 15 bases spanning the gap. CDR3 region: CASSEVFGRSMNTEAFF. CDR3 coding DNA: TGTGCCAGCAGTGAAGTCTTCGGCAGGTCCATGAACACTGAAGCTTTCTTT.

The chain joins TRBV7-2 to TRBJ1-6; D may be TRBD1 (5 bases). Looked up from germline, CDR1 is SGHTA and CDR2 is FQGNSA. CDR3 length: 16 amino acids. Trimming took off 5 bases at V and 0 bases at J, with 11 bases between the two ends. The CDR3 DNA is TGTGCCAGCAGCCAAACCGACAGCTCCTATAATTCACCCCTCCACTTT. Translating gives CASSQTDSSYNSPLHF.

The J gene is TRBJ2-1, the V gene TRBV28; possible D gene TRBD1, 5 bases. This CDR3 has 13 amino acids. V was trimmed by 5 bases and J by 9 bases, leaving 14 bases between them. Germline-derived CDR1 and CDR2 are MDHEN and SYDVKM. DNA of the CDR3: TGTGCCAGCAGTCCATCAGGGATCCGTGAGCAGTTCTTC. Its translation: CASSPSGIREQFF.